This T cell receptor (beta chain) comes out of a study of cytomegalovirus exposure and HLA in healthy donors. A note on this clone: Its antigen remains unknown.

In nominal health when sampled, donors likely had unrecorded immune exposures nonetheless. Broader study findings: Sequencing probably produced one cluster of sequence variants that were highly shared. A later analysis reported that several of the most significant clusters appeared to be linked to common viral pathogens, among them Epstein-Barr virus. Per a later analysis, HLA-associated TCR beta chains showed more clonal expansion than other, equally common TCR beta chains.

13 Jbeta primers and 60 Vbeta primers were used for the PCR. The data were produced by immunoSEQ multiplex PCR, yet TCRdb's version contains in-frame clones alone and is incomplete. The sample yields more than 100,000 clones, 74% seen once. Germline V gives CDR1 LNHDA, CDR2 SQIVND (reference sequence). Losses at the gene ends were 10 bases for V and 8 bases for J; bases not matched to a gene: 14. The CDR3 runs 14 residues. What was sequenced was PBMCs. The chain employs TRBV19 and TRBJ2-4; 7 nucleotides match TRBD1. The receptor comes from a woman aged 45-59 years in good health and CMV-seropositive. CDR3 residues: CATSRQGTVDIQYF. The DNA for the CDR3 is TGTGCCACTTCTCGACAGGGAACGGTAGACATTCAGTACTTC.